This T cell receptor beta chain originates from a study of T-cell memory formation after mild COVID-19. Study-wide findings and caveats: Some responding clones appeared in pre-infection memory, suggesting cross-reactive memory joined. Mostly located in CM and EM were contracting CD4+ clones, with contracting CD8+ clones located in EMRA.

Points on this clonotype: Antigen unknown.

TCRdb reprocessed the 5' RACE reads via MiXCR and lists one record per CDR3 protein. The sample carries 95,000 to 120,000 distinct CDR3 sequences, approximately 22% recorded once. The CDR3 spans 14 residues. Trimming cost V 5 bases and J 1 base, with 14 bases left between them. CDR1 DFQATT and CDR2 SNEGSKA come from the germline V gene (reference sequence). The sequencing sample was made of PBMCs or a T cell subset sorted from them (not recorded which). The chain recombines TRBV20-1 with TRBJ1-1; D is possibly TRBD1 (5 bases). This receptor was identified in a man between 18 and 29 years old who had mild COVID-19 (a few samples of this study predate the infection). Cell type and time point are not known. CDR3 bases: TGCAGTGCTTCCCGTCGTGGGACGAACACTGAAGCTTTCTTT. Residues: CSASRRGTNTEAFF.